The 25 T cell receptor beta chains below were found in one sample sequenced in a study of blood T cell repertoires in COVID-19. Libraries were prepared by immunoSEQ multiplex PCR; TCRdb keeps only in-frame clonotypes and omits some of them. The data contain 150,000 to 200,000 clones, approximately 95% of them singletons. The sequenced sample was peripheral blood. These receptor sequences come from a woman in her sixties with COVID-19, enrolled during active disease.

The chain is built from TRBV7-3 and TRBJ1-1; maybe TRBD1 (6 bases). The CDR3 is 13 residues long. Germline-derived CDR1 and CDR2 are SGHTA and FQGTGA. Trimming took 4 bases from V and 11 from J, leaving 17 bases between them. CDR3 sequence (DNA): TGTGCCAGCAGCTCCCCCGGGTCACAGGGCGCTTTCTTT. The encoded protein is CASSSPGSQGAFF.

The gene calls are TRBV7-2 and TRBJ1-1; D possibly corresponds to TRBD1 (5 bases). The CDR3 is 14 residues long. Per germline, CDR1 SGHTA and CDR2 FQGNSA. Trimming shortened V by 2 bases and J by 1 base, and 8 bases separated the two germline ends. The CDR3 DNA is TGTGCCAGCAGCTTAATGACAGCGAACACTGAAGCTTTCTTT. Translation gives CASSLMTANTEAFF.

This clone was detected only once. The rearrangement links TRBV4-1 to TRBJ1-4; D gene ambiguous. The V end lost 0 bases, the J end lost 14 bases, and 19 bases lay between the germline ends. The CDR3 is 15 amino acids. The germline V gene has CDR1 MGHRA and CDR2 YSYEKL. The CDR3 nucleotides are TGCGCCAGCAGCCAAGATCTCACCGGGCGGGGAGGCCTGTTTTTT. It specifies CASSQDLTGRGGLFF.

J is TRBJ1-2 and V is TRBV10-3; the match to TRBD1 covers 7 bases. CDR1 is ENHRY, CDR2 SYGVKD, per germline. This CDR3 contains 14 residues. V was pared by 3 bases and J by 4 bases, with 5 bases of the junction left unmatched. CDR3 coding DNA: TGTGCCATCAGTGATAGGACAGGCGCCTATGGCTACACCTTC. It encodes CAISDRTGAYGYTF.

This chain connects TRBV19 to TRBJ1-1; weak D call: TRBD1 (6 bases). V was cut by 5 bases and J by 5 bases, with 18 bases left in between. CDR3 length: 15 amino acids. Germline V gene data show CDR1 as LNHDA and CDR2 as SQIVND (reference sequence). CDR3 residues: CASSPKRGGGTEAFF. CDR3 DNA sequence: TGTGCCAGTAGTCCCAAAAGAGGGGGAGGGACTGAAGCTTTCTTT.

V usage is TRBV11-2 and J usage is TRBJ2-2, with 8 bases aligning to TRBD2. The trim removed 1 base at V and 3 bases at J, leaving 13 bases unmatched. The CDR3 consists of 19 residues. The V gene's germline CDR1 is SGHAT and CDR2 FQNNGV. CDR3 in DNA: TGTGCCAGCAGCTTAGTACGAAGGGACCGGGAGGGGGACACCGGGGAGCTGTTTTTT. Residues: CASSLVRRDREGDTGELFF.

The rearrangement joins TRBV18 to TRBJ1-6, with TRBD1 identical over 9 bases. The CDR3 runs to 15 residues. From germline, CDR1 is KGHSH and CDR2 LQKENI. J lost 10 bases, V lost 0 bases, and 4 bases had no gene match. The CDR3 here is CASSPPGQGTSPLHF. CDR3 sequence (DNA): TGTGCCAGCTCACCACCGGGACAGGGAACCTCACCCCTCCACTTT.

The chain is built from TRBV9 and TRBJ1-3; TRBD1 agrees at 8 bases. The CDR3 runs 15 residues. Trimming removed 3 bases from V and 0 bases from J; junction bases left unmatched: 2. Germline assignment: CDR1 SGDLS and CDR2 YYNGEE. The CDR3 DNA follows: TGTGCCAGCAGCGCTGGGACAGGCTCTGGAAACACCATATATTTT. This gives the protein CASSAGTGSGNTIYF.

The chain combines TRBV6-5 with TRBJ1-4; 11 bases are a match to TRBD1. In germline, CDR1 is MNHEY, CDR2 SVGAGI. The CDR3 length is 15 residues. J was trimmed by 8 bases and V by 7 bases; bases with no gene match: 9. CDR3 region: CASTGTGGRNEKLFF. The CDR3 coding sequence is TGTGCCAGCACCGGGACAGGGGGTAGGAACGAAAAACTGTTTTTT.

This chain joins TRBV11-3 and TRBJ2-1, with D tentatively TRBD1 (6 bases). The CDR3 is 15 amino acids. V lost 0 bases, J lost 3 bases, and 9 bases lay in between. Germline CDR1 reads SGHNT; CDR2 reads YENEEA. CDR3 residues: CASSLEDSHYNEQFF. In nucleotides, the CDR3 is TGTGCCAGCAGCTTAGAGGACAGTCACTACAATGAGCAGTTCTTC.

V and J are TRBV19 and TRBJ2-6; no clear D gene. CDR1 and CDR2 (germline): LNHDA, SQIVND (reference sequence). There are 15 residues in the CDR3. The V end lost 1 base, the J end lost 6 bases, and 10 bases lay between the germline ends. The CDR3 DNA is TGTGCCAGTAGTATAGCACGCGTTCAGGCCAACGTCCTGACTTTC. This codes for CASSIARVQANVLTF. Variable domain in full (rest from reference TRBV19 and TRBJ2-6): DGGITQSPKYLFRKEGQNVTLSCEQNLNHDAMYWYRQDPGQGLRLIYYSQIVNDFQKGDIAEGYSVSREKKESFPLTVTSAQKNPTAFYLCASSIARVQANVLTFGAGSRLTVL.

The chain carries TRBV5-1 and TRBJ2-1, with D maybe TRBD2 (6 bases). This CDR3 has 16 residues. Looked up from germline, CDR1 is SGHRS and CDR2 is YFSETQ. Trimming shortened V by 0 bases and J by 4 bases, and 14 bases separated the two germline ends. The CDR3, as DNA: TGCGCCAGCAGCTTGGCGGTGATAGCGGTATACAATGAGCAGTTCTTC. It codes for CASSLAVIAVYNEQFF.

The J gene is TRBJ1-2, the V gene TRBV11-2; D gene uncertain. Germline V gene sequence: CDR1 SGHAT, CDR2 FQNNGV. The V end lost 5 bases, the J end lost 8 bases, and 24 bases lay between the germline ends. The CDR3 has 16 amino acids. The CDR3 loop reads CASSRLADFQVYGYTF. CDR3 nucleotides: TGTGCCAGCAGCCGTCTGGCGGACTTCCAAGTGTACGGCTACACCTTC.

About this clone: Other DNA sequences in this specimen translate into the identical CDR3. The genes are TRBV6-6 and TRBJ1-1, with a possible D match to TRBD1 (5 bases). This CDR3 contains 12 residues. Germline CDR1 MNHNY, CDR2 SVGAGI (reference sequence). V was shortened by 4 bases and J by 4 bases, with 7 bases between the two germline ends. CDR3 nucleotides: TGTGCCAGCAGTTCCAGGGTCACTGAAGCTTTCTTT. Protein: CASSSRVTEAFF.

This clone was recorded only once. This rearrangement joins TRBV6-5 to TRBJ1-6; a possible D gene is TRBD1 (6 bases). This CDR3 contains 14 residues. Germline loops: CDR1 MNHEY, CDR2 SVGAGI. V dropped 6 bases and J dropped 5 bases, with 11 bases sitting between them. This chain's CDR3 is CASRNNRDNSPLHF. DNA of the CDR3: TGTGCCAGCAGGAATAACAGGGATAATTCACCCCTCCACTTT.

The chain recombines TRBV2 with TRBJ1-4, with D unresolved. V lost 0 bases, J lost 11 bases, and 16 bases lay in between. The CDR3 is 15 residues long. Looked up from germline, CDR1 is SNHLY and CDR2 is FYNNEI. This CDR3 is CASSEAFSGIRKLFF. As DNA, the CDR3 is TGTGCCAGCAGTGAAGCTTTCTCGGGGATTCGGAAACTGTTTTTT.

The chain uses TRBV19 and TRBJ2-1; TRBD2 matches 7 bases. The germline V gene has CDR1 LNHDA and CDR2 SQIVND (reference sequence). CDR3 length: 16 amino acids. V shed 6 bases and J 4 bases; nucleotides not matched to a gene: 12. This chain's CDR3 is CASSETWRGIYNEQFF. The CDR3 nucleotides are TGTGCCAGTAGCGAAACCTGGCGGGGGATTTACAATGAGCAGTTCTTC. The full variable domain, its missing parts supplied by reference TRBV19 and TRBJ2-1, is DGGITQSPKYLFRKEGQNVTLSCEQNLNHDAMYWYRQDPGQGLRLIYYSQIVNDFQKGDIAEGYSVSREKKESFPLTVTSAQKNPTAFYLCASSETWRGIYNEQFFGPGTRLTVL.

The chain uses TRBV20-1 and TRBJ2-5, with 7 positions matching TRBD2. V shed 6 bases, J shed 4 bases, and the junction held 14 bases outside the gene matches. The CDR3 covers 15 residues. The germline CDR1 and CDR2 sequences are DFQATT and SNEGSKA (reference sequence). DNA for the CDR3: TGCAGTGCAAGTCGTGGACTAGATTTAGGAGAGACCCAGTACTTC. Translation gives CSASRGLDLGETQYF.

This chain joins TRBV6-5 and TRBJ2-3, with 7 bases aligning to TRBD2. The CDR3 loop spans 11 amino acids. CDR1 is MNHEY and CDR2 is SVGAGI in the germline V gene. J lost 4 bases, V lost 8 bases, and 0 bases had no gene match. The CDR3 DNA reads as TGTGCCAGCGGGAGGGCAGATACGCAGTATTTT. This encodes CASGRADTQYF.

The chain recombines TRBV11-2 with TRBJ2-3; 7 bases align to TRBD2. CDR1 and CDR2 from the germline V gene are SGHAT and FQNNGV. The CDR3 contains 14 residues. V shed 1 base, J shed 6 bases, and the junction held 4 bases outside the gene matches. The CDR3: CASSLGGGEDTQYF. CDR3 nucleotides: TGTGCCAGCAGCTTAGGTGGGGGGGAGGATACGCAGTATTTT.

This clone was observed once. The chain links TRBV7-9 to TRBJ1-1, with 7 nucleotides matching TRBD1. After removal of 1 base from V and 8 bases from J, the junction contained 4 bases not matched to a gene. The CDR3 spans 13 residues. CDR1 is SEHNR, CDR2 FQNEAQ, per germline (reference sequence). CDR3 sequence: CASSLGSDREAFF. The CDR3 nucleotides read TGTGCCAGCAGCTTAGGATCGGACAGGGAAGCTTTCTTT.

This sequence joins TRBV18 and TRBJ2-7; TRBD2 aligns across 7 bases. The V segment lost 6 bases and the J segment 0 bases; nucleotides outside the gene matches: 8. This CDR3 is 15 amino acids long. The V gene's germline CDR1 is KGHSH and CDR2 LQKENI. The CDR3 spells CASSPSGGSSYEQYF. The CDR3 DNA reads TGTGCCAGCTCGCCGTCGGGGGGAAGCTCCTACGAGCAGTACTTC.

The CDR3 loop is CAWDSLGRGNTIYF. In nucleotides, the CDR3 is TGTGCCTGGGATTCTCTGGGGAGAGGAAACACCATATATTTT. The chain recombines TRBV30 with TRBJ1-3, with D hard to call. This CDR3 is built from 14 residues. V was clipped by 5 bases and J by 4 bases, with 15 bases between them. The germline CDR1 and CDR2 sequences are GTSNPN and SVGIG (reference sequence). The whole variable domain, filled in from reference TRBV30 and TRBJ1-3, reads SQTIHQWPATLVQPVGSPLSLECTVEGTSNPNLYWYRQAAGRGLQLLFYSVGIGQISSEVPQNLSASRPQDRQFILSSKKLLLSDSGFYLCAWDSLGRGNTIYFGEGSWLTVV.

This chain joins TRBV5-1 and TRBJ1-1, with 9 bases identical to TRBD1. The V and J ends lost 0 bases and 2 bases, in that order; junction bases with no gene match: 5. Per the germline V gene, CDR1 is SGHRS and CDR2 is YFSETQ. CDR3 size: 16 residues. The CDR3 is CASSLAGQGRNTEAFF. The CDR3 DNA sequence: TGCGCCAGCAGCTTGGCCGGACAGGGGAGAAACACTGAAGCTTTCTTT.

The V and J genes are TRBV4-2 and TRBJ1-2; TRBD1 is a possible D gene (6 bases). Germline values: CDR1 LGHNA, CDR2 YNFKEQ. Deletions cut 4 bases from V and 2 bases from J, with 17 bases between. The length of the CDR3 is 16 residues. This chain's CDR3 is CASSRTEGRLNYGYTF. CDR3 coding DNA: TGTGCCAGCAGCCGGACAGAAGGCAGGTTAAACTATGGCTACACCTTC.